This TCR beta chain was retrieved from a study of blood T cell repertoires in COVID-19. Study summary: The origin of the acute and convalescent COVID-19 samples was the United States, Italy and Spain. T cells, B-cell-depleted T cells, or PBMCs provided the cDNA or gDNA that served as material.

Germline trimming cut 6 bases from V and 6 bases from J; bases unmatched to any gene: 6. The CDR3 spans 13 residues. In the authors' methods: Nucleated cell number was recorded as an estimate derived from reference gene primer amplification. Profiled with immunoSEQ multiplex PCR; TCRdb holds only in-frame clones, not every one. V, J and clone size are those of that table, while D and trimming were read from the DNA. This sample has 120,000 to 150,000 clones, with over 70% found just once. V gene TRBV12-3 or TRBV12-4 combines with J gene TRBJ2-7, with 9 bases aligning to TRBD1. The sequence derives from a man in his forties or fifties who had recovered from COVID-19. Sequencing input: peripheral blood. Here the CDR3 reads CASSPRQGVEQYF. Here the CDR3 DNA reads TGTGCCAGCAGCCCCCGACAGGGGGTCGAGCAGTACTTC.